This T cell receptor beta chain was retrieved from a study of identical twins. The CDR3 contains 14 residues. Germline V lookup: CDR1 DFQATT, CDR2 SNEGSKA (reference sequence). V trimming: 3 bases; J trimming: 5 bases; junction bases outside the gene matches: 9. Study-wide points: Among beta out-of-frame sequences, excess sharing between twins appeared weaker. Out-of-frame alpha sequences shared by twins were enriched for low generation probability.

As regards this clonotype: Its antigen is unknown.

TCRdb itself ran the 5' RACE reads through MiXCR, one entry per CDR3 protein. The top ten clones hold roughly 0.91% of a sample with 500,000 to 600,000 distinct CDR3 sequences, under 25% of them seen once. These data were also reused for a study on T cells expressing NK-cell markers. According to that study: In several donors, these clonotypes also led the CD3+CD56-NKG2C+ fraction.

The receptor was derived from a woman younger than 35 in good health. Source material: CD4+ T cells sorted from blood. The chain has TRBV20-1 and TRBJ2-5; 7 nucleotides line up with TRBD1. As DNA, the CDR3 is TGCAGTGCTAGGGTCCTGACAGGGTTGGAGACCCAGTACTTC. Translating gives CSARVLTGLETQYF.